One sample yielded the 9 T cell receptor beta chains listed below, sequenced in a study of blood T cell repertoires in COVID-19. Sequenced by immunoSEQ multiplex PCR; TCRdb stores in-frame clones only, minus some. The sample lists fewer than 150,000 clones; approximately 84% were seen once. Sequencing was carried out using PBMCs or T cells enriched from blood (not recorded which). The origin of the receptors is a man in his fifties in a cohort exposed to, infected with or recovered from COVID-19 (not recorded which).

CDR3 in amino acids: CATSDTSRGTQYF. Written as DNA, the CDR3 is TGTGCCACCAGTGATACAAGCCGGGGTACGCAGTATTTT. V usage is TRBV24-1 and J usage is TRBJ2-3, with D possibly TRBD2 on 5 matching bases. This CDR3 region has 13 residues. V lost 3 bases, J lost 8 bases, and 11 bases lay in between. Germline loops: CDR1 KGHDR, CDR2 SFDVKD.

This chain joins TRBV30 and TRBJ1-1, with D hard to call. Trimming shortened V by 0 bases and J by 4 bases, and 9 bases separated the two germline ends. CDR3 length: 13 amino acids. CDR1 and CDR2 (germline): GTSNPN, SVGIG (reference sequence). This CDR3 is CAWSVQEGTEAFF. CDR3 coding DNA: TGTGCCTGGAGTGTTCAGGAAGGCACTGAAGCTTTCTTT.

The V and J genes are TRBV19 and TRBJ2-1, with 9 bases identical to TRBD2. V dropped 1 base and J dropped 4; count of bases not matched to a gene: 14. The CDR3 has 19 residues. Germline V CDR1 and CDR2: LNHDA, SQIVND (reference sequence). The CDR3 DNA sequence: TGTGCCAGTAGTATAGTAGGGGGTCGTAGACTAGCGGAATACAATGAGCAGTTCTTC. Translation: CASSIVGGRRLAEYNEQFF.

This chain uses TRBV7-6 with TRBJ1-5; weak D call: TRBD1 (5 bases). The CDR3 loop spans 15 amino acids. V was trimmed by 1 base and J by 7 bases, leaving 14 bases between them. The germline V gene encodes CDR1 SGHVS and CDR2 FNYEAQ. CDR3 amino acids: CASSLDGGEGQPQHF. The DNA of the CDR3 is TGTGCCAGCAGCTTAGACGGGGGGGAAGGGCAGCCCCAGCATTTT.

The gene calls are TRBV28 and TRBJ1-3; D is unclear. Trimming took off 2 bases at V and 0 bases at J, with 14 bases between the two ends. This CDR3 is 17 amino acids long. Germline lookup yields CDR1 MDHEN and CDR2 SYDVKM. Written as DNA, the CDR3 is TGTGCCAGCAGTTTAGGCGGACTGACTGACTCTGGAAACACCATATATTTT. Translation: CASSLGGLTDSGNTIYF.

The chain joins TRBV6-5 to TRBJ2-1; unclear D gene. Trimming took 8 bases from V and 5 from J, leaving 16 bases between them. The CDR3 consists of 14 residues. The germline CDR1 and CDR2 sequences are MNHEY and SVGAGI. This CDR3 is CASGPWSVNNEQFF. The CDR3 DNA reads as TGTGCCAGCGGCCCGTGGTCAGTGAACAATGAGCAGTTCTTC.

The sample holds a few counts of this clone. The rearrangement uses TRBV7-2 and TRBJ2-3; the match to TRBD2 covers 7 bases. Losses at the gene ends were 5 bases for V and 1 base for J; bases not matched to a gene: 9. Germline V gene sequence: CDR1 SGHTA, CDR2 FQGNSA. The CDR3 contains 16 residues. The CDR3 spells CASSRRGLSGTDTQYF. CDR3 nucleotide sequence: TGTGCCAGCAGCCGGCGGGGACTATCCGGCACAGATACGCAGTATTTT.

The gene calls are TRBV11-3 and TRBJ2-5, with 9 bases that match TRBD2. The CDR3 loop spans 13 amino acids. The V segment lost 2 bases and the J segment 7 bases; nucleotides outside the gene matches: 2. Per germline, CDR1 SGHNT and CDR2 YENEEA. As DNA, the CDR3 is TGTGCCAGCAGCTTAACAGCGGGGGGGACCCAGTACTTC. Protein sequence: CASSLTAGGTQYF.

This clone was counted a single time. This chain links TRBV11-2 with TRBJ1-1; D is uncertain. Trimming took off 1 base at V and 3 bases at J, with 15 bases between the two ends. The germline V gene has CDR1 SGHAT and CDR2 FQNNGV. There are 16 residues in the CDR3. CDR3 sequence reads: CASSLGHGGWYTEAFF. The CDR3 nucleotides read TGTGCCAGCAGCTTAGGCCACGGCGGGTGGTACACTGAAGCTTTCTTT.